The 26 T cell receptor beta chains presented below share a single source sample, sequenced in a study of blood T cell repertoires in COVID-19. Measured with immunoSEQ multiplex PCR; TCRdb has only the in-frame clones, and not every one. The data hold hundreds of thousands of clones, with 85% to 90% observed a single time. Sample: peripheral blood. The receptors were gathered from a man aged 18 to 30 with COVID-19, enrolled during active disease.

A single count supports this clone. The chain carries TRBV7-8 and TRBJ2-3; 12 nucleotides line up with TRBD2. This CDR3 contains 20 residues. The V and J ends lost 5 bases and 3 bases, in that order; junction bases with no gene match: 18. Germline CDR1 and CDR2: SGHVS and FQNEAQ. The CDR3 region has the DNA TGTGCCAGCAGCCCCCCTCCCCGGCTAGCGGGGGGGGAGGGGACAGATACGCAGTATTTT. The encoded protein is CASSPPPRLAGGEGTDTQYF.

The chain recombines TRBV5-6 with TRBJ2-5; 8 bases align to TRBD2. Unmatched junction bases numbered 3, after V lost 0 bases and J lost 2 bases. The CDR3 length is 15 residues. Germline V gives CDR1 SGHDT, CDR2 YYEEEE. The CDR3 nucleotides read TGTGCCAGCAGCTTGGTCGGGGGGGTACAAGAGACCCAGTACTTC. Amino acids: CASSLVGGVQETQYF.

This clone was observed a single time. CDR3 in amino acids: CASSRQTGLSYEQYF. The CDR3 bases are TGTGCCAGCAGCCGCCAGACAGGACTCTCCTACGAGCAGTACTTC. The chain carries TRBV3-1 (or the pseudogene TRBV3-2) and TRBJ2-7; D is possibly TRBD1 (6 bases). The CDR3 extends over 15 amino acids. V was pared by 4 bases and J by 0 bases, with 13 bases between. CDR1 is LGHDT, CDR2 YNNKEL, per germline (reference sequence).

This chain links TRBV29-1 with TRBJ2-7, with 10 positions matching TRBD1. Germline V CDR1 and CDR2: SQVTM, ANQGSEA. After removal of 7 bases from V and 8 bases from J, the junction contained 17 bases not matched to a gene. The CDR3 is 15 residues long. The CDR3 spells CSALAPGQGRLKQYF. The DNA for the CDR3 is TGCAGCGCTTTGGCCCCGGGACAGGGGCGTCTAAAGCAGTACTTC.

The chain is built from TRBV10-3 and TRBJ2-3; D is possibly TRBD2 (6 bases). CDR1 ENHRY and CDR2 SYGVKD come from the germline V gene. Trimming shortened V by 6 bases and J by 3 bases, and 10 bases separated the two germline ends. CDR3 length: 13 residues. The CDR3 DNA sequence: TGTGCCATCAGGTCGGGAGAGACAGATACGCAGTATTTT. It encodes CAIRSGETDTQYF.

The rearrangement joins TRBV13 to TRBJ2-5; D may be TRBD1 (6 bases). V was cut by 5 bases and J by 3 bases, with 16 bases left in between. The CDR3 covers 15 residues. Germline lookup yields CDR1 PRHDT and CDR2 FYEKMQ (reference sequence). CDR3: CASSNRESTKETQYF. The CDR3 DNA reads as TGTGCCAGCAGCAACAGGGAAAGTACTAAAGAGACCCAGTACTTC.

The V gene is TRBV2, the J gene TRBJ2-3; 8 nucleotides agree with TRBD1. This CDR3 comprises 13 residues. Per the germline V gene, CDR1 is SNHLY and CDR2 is FYNNEI. The ends lost 7 bases at V and 4 bases at J; junction bases unmatched: 4. This CDR3 is CASIRDRSDTQYF. The CDR3 bases are TGTGCCAGCATCCGGGACAGGTCAGATACGCAGTATTTT. The whole variable domain, remainder taken from reference TRBV2 and TRBJ2-3, is EPEVTQTPSHQVTQMGQEVILRCVPISNHLYFYWYRQILGQKVEFLVSFYNNEISEKSEIFDDQFSVERPDGSNFTLKIRSTKLEDSAMYFCASIRDRSDTQYFGPGTRLTVL.

The rearrangement uses TRBV5-5 and TRBJ1-2; 8 positions agree with TRBD1. V trimming: 2 bases; J trimming: 4 bases; junction bases outside the gene matches: 10. The CDR3 sequence is 16 residues long. Germline V CDR1 and CDR2: SGHKS, YYEKEE (reference sequence). In DNA, the CDR3 is TGTGCCAGCAGCTTAGTGGAGACAGGGGATGGCTATGGCTACACCTTC. Translating gives CASSLVETGDGYGYTF.

This sequence joins TRBV3-1 (or the pseudogene TRBV3-2) and TRBJ2-1; D perhaps matches TRBD2 (5 bases). Trimming pared 4 bases from V and 0 bases from J, leaving 10 bases between. CDR1 and CDR2 from the germline V gene are LGHDT and YNNKEL (reference sequence). CDR3 size: 15 residues. This CDR3 is CASSRTQSSYNEQFF. CDR3 in DNA: TGTGCCAGCAGCCGGACTCAGAGCTCCTACAATGAGCAGTTCTTC.

The chain is built from TRBV18 and TRBJ2-2; D is perhaps TRBD1 (5 bases). The V end was cut by 4 bases, the J end by 7 bases, with 7 bases between. The V gene's germline CDR1 is KGHSH and CDR2 LQKENI. There are 12 residues in the CDR3. CDR3 protein: CASSQGFGELFF. The CDR3 DNA sequence: TGTGCCAGCTCACAGGGGTTCGGGGAGCTGTTTTTT.

The chain has TRBV3-1 (or the pseudogene TRBV3-2) and TRBJ2-5; perhaps TRBD2 as D (6 bases). Trimming pared 1 base from V and 1 base from J, leaving 13 bases between. The CDR3 runs to 16 residues. Germline lookup yields CDR1 LGHDT and CDR2 YNNKEL (reference sequence). The CDR3, as DNA: TGTGCCAGCAGCCAAGGCTCAGCGGGCGGCCAAGAGACCCAGTACTTC. Encoded protein: CASSQGSAGGQETQYF.

This rearrangement joins TRBV5-1 to TRBJ2-1; 12 bases match TRBD2. Germline V CDR1 and CDR2: SGHRS, YFSETQ. The CDR3 sequence is 16 residues long. The V and J ends lost 6 bases and 1 base, in that order; junction bases with no gene match: 5. CDR3 in amino acids: CASMTSGSVSYNEQFF. The CDR3 nucleotides read TGCGCCAGCATGACTAGCGGGAGTGTATCCTACAATGAGCAGTTCTTC.

The chain carries TRBV5-8 and TRBJ2-2, with D perhaps TRBD1 (6 bases). The V gene's germline CDR1 is SGHTS and CDR2 YDEGEE. The CDR3 extends over 14 amino acids. V lost 2 bases, J lost 5 bases, and 10 bases lay in between. The CDR3 is CASSLKQGTGELFF. CDR3 DNA: TGTGCCAGCAGCTTAAAACAGGGAACCGGGGAGCTGTTTTTT.

The chain uses TRBV18 and TRBJ2-2; D is perhaps TRBD1 (6 bases). Trimming took off 4 bases at V and 2 bases at J, with 14 bases between the two ends. The germline V gene encodes CDR1 KGHSH and CDR2 LQKENI. The CDR3 contains 16 residues. The CDR3 loop is CASSRGQSENTGELFF. The CDR3 DNA follows: TGTGCCAGCTCACGGGGACAAAGCGAAAACACCGGGGAGCTGTTTTTT.

This clone was recorded once. V and J are TRBV7-2 and TRBJ2-7; 9 nucleotides align to TRBD2. From germline, CDR1 is SGHTA and CDR2 FQGNSA. The CDR3 consists of 14 residues. After removal of 6 bases from V and 3 bases from J, the junction contained 6 bases not matched to a gene. Written as DNA, the CDR3 is TGTGCCAGCAGTCCGGGACTAGCCATCTACGAGCAGTACTTC. It codes for CASSPGLAIYEQYF. Using reference TRBV7-2 and TRBJ2-7 for the parts outside the CDR3, the full variable domain is GAGVSQSPSNKVTEKGKDVELRCDPISGHTALYWYRQSLGQGLEFLIYFQGNSAPDKSGLPSDRFSAERTGGSVSTLTIQRTQQEDSAVYLCASSPGLAIYEQYFGPGTRLTVT.

This chain links TRBV21-1 with TRBJ2-6; TRBD1, the table's D call, lacks a check against the DNA. TRBV21-1 is a pseudogene segment. This CDR3 is 17 amino acids long. CDR3 region: CASSKVGRFSGANVLTF. The CDR3 bases are TGTGCCAGCAGCAAAGTTGGCCGATTCTCTGGGGCCAACGTCCTGACTTTC.

The chain employs TRBV24-1 and TRBJ1-2; TRBD1 is a possible D gene (6 bases). The CDR3 has 14 residues. CDR1 and CDR2 from the germline V gene are KGHDR and SFDVKD. V was clipped by 3 bases and J by 8 bases, with 15 bases between them. The CDR3 protein is CATSDARGSGGYTF. CDR3 DNA sequence: TGTGCCACCAGTGATGCCAGGGGTTCGGGCGGCTACACCTTC.

The rearrangement uses TRBV23-1 and TRBJ2-3; possible D gene TRBD1, 5 bases. TRBV23-1 is known as an ORF, though its function is uncertain. This CDR3 spans 16 amino acids. V lost 2 bases and J lost 1, with 13 bases in between. The CDR3 DNA reads as TGCGCCAGCAGTCAAACAGGATGTTGGGGCACAGATACGCAGTATTTT. Its protein is CASSQTGCWGTDTQYF.

The V and J genes are TRBV9 and TRBJ2-1; 7 nucleotides match TRBD1. After removal of 6 bases from V and 5 bases from J, the junction contained 11 bases not matched to a gene. The germline CDR1 and CDR2 sequences are SGDLS and YYNGEE. This CDR3 has 15 amino acids. CDR3 sequence: CASTRQGNGHNEQFF. The CDR3 bases are TGTGCCAGCACCAGACAGGGAAACGGGCACAATGAGCAGTTCTTC.

The rearrangement joins TRBV18 to TRBJ2-2; 13 bases are a match to TRBD2. V lost 3 bases and J lost 7; bases outside the gene matches: 2. The germline gives CDR1 KGHSH, CDR2 LQKENI. The CDR3 is 15 amino acids. CDR3 protein: CASSPGLAGNGELFF. The CDR3 DNA reads as TGTGCCAGCTCACCGGGACTAGCGGGAAACGGGGAGCTGTTTTTT. Using reference TRBV18 and TRBJ2-2 for the parts outside the CDR3, the full variable domain is NAGVMQNPRHLVRRRGQEARLRCSPMKGHSHVYWYRQLPEEGLKFMVYLQKENIIDESGMPKERFSAEFPKEGPSILRIQQVVRGDSAAYFCASSPGLAGNGELFFGEGSRLTVL.

This chain joins TRBV12-3 or TRBV12-4 and TRBJ1-2; no clear D gene. This CDR3 spans 13 amino acids. Between the trimmed V and J ends, which lost 5 bases and 5 bases, there was a span of 12 bases. CDR3 in amino acids: CASSPQEFYGYTF. The DNA of the CDR3 is TGTGCCAGCAGTCCGCAGGAATTTTATGGCTACACCTTC.

The rearrangement links TRBV12-3 or TRBV12-4 to TRBJ2-2; no clear D gene. The CDR3 sequence is 13 residues long. V lost 6 bases, J lost 2 bases, and 7 bases lay in between. CDR3 DNA: TGTGCCAGCAGCAAAAAAAACACCGGGGAGCTGTTTTTT. Encoded protein: CASSKKNTGELFF.

The V and J genes are TRBV5-1 and TRBJ2-3, with TRBD2 identical over 9 bases. Germline V gives CDR1 SGHRS, CDR2 YFSETQ. V was pared by 2 bases and J by 1 base, with 8 bases of the junction left unmatched. This CDR3 is 17 amino acids long. The CDR3 nucleotides read TGCGCCAGCAGCTTCCCGCTAGCGGGATGGGGCACAGATACGCAGTATTTT. Encoded protein: CASSFPLAGWGTDTQYF.

V usage is TRBV12-5 and J usage is TRBJ2-7, with D perhaps TRBD2 (7 bases). Germline lookup yields CDR1 LGHNT and CDR2 FRNRAP. This CDR3 is 16 amino acids long. The V and J ends lost 0 bases and 4 bases respectively, with 16 bases between them. DNA for the CDR3: TGTGCTAGTGGTTTGGTACAGGGCGGGAGCGTATACGAGCAGTACTTC. Its translation is CASGLVQGGSVYEQYF.

This sequence joins TRBV19 and TRBJ2-7; 8 bases match TRBD1. The germline CDR1 and CDR2 sequences are LNHDA and SQIVND (reference sequence). V trimming: 5 bases; J trimming: 3 bases; junction bases outside the gene matches: 21. The CDR3 spans 19 residues. The CDR3 bases are TGTGCCAGTAGTTTAACCCACACCACACAGGGGGACAGATACTACGAGCAGTACTTC. As protein: CASSLTHTTQGDRYYEQYF.

This chain connects TRBV2 to TRBJ1-5, with 10 bases matching TRBD1. This CDR3 has 15 residues. J lost 6 bases, V lost 6 bases, and 8 bases had no gene match. Germline V gene data show CDR1 as SNHLY and CDR2 as FYNNEI. The CDR3 DNA sequence: TGTGCCAGCAGCCGGGACAGGGGCACAGGTCAGCCCCAGCATTTT. It codes for CASSRDRGTGQPQHF.